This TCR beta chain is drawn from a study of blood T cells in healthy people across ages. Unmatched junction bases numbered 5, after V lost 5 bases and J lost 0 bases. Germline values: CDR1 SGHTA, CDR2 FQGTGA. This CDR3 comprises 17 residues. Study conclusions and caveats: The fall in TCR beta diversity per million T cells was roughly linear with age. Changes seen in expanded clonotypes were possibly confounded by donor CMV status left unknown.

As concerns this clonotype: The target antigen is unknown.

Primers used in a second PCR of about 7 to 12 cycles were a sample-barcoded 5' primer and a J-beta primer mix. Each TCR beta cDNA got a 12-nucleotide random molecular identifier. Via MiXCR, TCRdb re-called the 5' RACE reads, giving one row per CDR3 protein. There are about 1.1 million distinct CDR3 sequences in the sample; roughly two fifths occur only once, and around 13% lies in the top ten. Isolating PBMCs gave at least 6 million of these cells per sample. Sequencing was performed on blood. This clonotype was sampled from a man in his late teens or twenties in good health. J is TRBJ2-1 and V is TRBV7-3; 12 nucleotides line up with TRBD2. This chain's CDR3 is CASSQLAGGPSYNEQFF. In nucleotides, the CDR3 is TGTGCCAGCAGCCAACTAGCGGGGGGCCCCTCCTACAATGAGCAGTTCTTC.